The 5 T cell receptor beta chains below were found in one sample sequenced in a study of blood T cell repertoires in COVID-19. Clones were sequenced by immunoSEQ multiplex PCR, and TCRdb holds only the in-frame ones, with some missing. Found here are hundreds of thousands of clones, about nine tenths of them singletons; the top ten hold about 3%. The sample consisted of PBMCs or T cells enriched from blood (not recorded which). The receptors shown here come from a woman aged 45-60 years who had recovered from COVID-19.

The J gene is TRBJ1-2, the V gene TRBV7-9; unclear D gene. Germline V gene lookup returns CDR1 SEHNR and CDR2 FQNEAQ (reference sequence). V was pared by 7 bases and J by 2 bases, with 14 bases between. The CDR3 consists of 14 residues. The CDR3: CASTADSFNYGYTF. The CDR3 DNA follows: TGTGCCAGCACCGCGGACTCGTTCAACTATGGCTACACCTTC. Based on the CDR3 plus reference TRBV7-9 and TRBJ1-2, the full variable domain is DTGVSQNPRHKITKRGQNVTFRCDPISEHNRLYWYRQTLGQGPEFLTYFQNEAQLEKSRLLSDRFSAERPKGSFSTLEIQRTEQGDSAMYLCASTADSFNYGYTFGSGTRLTVV.

This clone was picked up one time. V and J are TRBV7-9 and TRBJ1-6; 9 bases are shared with TRBD1. Unmatched junction bases numbered 9, after V lost 1 base and J lost 8 bases. Germline CDR1 and CDR2: SEHNR and FQNEAQ (reference sequence). This CDR3 has 17 residues. CDR3 sequence: CASSLEMGTGNYSPLHF. The CDR3 nucleotides read TGTGCCAGCAGCTTAGAAATGGGGACAGGGAATTATTCACCCCTCCACTTT.

J is TRBJ2-7 and V is TRBV10-3, with 7 bases lining up with TRBD1. Looked up from germline, CDR1 is ENHRY and CDR2 is SYGVKD. The CDR3 is made up of 14 amino acids. With 3 bases clipped from V and 2 bases from J, the junction kept 4 bases outside the gene matches. The CDR3 DNA sequence: TGTGCCATCAGTGACAGGGGGTCAGCCTACGAGCAGTACTTC. It codes for CAISDRGSAYEQYF.

The J gene is TRBJ1-5, the V gene TRBV29-1; D is ambiguous. With 5 bases removed from V and 0 bases from J, the gap between germline ends came to 8 bases. CDR1 and CDR2 from the germline V gene are SQVTM and ANQGSEA. The CDR3 has 13 amino acids. Here the CDR3 reads CSVLPGSNQPQHF. The DNA for the CDR3 is TGCAGCGTTCTACCCGGTAGCAATCAGCCCCAGCATTTT. Supplemented by reference TRBV29-1 and TRBJ1-5, the full variable domain reads SAVISQKPSRDICQRGTSLTIQCQVDSQVTMMFWYRQQPGQSLTLIATANQGSEATYESGFVIDKFPISRPNLTFSTLTVSNMSPEDSSIYLCSVLPGSNQPQHFGDGTRLSIL.

This chain uses TRBV12-3 or TRBV12-4 with TRBJ1-4; D is perhaps TRBD1 (5 bases). CDR3 length equals 13 residues. Deletions cut 6 bases from V and 8 bases from J, with 13 bases between. CDR3 bases: TGTGCCAGCAGCACTAGCCGGGGCGAAAAACTGTTTTTT. This gives the protein CASSTSRGEKLFF.